Presented here are 9 T cell receptor beta chains from one specimen sequenced in a study of cytomegalovirus exposure and HLA in healthy donors. TCRdb keeps only in-frame clones here, not all; method: immunoSEQ multiplex PCR. The sample comprises around 150,000 clones, more than 70% of which are singletons, and about a tenth rests with the top ten. The sequencing input was PBMCs. The receptor source for this set is a man aged 30-40 years in good health and CMV-seropositive.

The CDR3 sequence: CASSSGAEAFF. The CDR3 DNA is TGCGCCAGCAGCTCCGGAGCTGAAGCTTTCTTT. This rearrangement joins TRBV5-1 to TRBJ1-1; D is uncertain. The V gene lost 3 bases and the J gene lost 6 bases, with 6 bases spanning the gap. The CDR3 is 11 amino acids. The germline CDR1 and CDR2 sequences are SGHRS and YFSETQ.

V gene TRBV4-3 combines with J gene TRBJ1-5; the match to TRBD1 covers 8 bases. Trimming cost V 4 bases and J 7 bases; bases outside gene matches: 3. This CDR3 is 13 amino acids long. Germline CDR1 reads LGHNA; CDR2 reads YSLEER. The CDR3 bases are TGCGCCAGCAGCCTGGACAGGGACCAGCCCCAGCATTTT. It yields the protein CASSLDRDQPQHF.

The chain has TRBV9 and TRBJ2-3; the D gene is possibly TRBD2 (5 bases). The V end lost 7 bases, the J end lost 0 bases, and 6 bases lay between the germline ends. The CDR3 totals 12 residues. Looked up from germline, CDR1 is SGDLS and CDR2 is YYNGEE. CDR3 sequence reads: CASEGSTDTQYF. In DNA, the CDR3 is TGTGCCAGCGAGGGCAGCACAGATACGCAGTATTTT.

V gene TRBV5-1 combines with J gene TRBJ1-4; D might be TRBD1 (6 bases). The CDR3 has 16 amino acids. The V and J ends lost 4 bases and 2 bases respectively, with 15 bases between them. Germline V lookup: CDR1 SGHRS, CDR2 YFSETQ. The CDR3 sequence: CASSLYRVRTNEKLFF. The DNA for the CDR3 is TGCGCCAGCAGCCTATACAGGGTAAGGACTAATGAAAAACTGTTTTTT.

The CDR3 spells CASSFQTGTGGYEQYF. In DNA form, the CDR3 reads TGTGCCAGCAGCTTTCAAACAGGGACGGGGGGCTACGAGCAGTACTTC. The genes are TRBV11-1 and TRBJ2-7, with D maybe TRBD2 (7 bases). This CDR3 contains 16 residues. Germline-derived CDR1 and CDR2 are SGHAT and FQDESV (reference sequence). V was clipped by 3 bases and J by 3 bases, with 18 bases between them.

The V gene is TRBV28, the J gene TRBJ1-2, with D possibly matching TRBD1 (6 bases). The length of the CDR3 is 12 residues. V gave up 3 bases and J gave up 7 bases, with 9 bases separating them. Germline V gives CDR1 MDHEN, CDR2 SYDVKM. CDR3 protein: CASSFEGGGYTF. For the CDR3, the DNA is TGTGCCAGCAGTTTCGAAGGGGGTGGCTACACCTTC.

This clone was seen only once. The chain carries TRBV27 and TRBJ1-4; D not certain. Trimming took 5 bases from V and 6 from J, leaving 16 bases between them. The germline V gene encodes CDR1 MNHEY and CDR2 SMNVEV (reference sequence). The CDR3 totals 15 residues. The CDR3 sequence: CASSPRGRVDEKLFF. The CDR3 bases are TGTGCCAGCAGTCCACGCGGGAGGGTAGATGAAAAACTGTTTTTT.

On this clone: A junction end diverges from the germline sequence, so it may reflect a read error. The sample carries other DNA sequences with the same CDR3. V and J are TRBV7-2 and TRBJ2-7; TRBD1 agrees at 7 bases. CDR3 size: 13 residues. CDR1 is SGHTA, CDR2 FQGNSA, per germline. The CDR3 DNA reads as TGTGCCAGCAGCCGGGACAGACAATACGAACAGTACTTC. Encoded protein: CASSRDRQYEQYF.

V gene TRBV7-2 combines with J gene TRBJ2-1; the D gene is possibly TRBD2 (7 bases). V was clipped by 5 bases and J by 10 bases, with 21 bases between them. Per the germline V gene, CDR1 is SGHTA and CDR2 is FQGNSA. CDR3 length equals 15 residues. In DNA form, the CDR3 reads TGTGCCAGCAGCCCCTGGGAGGGGGGGGTTAGGGAGCAGTTCTTC. Its protein is CASSPWEGGVREQFF.